Listed here are 26 T cell receptor beta chains from one sample, sequenced in a study of CD8+ T cells in alopecia areata. RNA was isolated and reverse transcribed to cDNA, the sequencing template. Only in-frame clones appear in the TCRdb table, and some are missing; sequencing was by immunoSEQ multiplex PCR. This sample yields around 210,000 clones, of which 45% to 70% are seen a single time; 4.9% belongs to the top ten. The material sequenced was CD8+ T cells sorted from blood. The source is a human donor in good health.

This clone was observed a few times. The rearrangement joins TRBV29-1 to TRBJ2-2, with D perhaps TRBD2 (5 bases). This CDR3 contains 13 residues. CDR1 is SQVTM, CDR2 ANQGSEA, per germline. The V end lost 7 bases, the J end lost 7 bases, and 16 bases lay between the germline ends. In DNA, the CDR3 is TGCAGCGGGACTGGGCGTGACGGCGGGGAGCTGTTTTTT. This translates into CSGTGRDGGELFF.

The rearrangement joins TRBV19 to TRBJ2-7; D uncertain. CDR3 length equals 13 residues. V dropped 5 bases and J dropped 5 bases, with 13 bases sitting between them. Germline-derived CDR1 and CDR2 are LNHDA and SQIVND (reference sequence). DNA of the CDR3: TGTGCCAGTAGTCCGAGCCAAGGGAACGAGCAGTACTTC. This encodes CASSPSQGNEQYF.

The rearrangement uses TRBV6-5 and TRBJ1-2; D may be TRBD1 (6 bases). Germline lookup yields CDR1 MNHEY and CDR2 SVGAGI. There are 13 residues in the CDR3. Trimming stripped 6 bases from V and 3 bases from J, with 11 bases between. Written as DNA, the CDR3 is TGTGCCAGCAGCTACAGGGACCACTATGGCTACACCTTC. Translation gives CASSYRDHYGYTF.

This clone is a singleton in its sample. CDR3 in amino acids: CSVAPGNLYEAFF. The DNA of the CDR3 is TGCAGCGTTGCTCCCGGCAATCTCTATGAAGCTTTCTTT. The chain couples TRBV29-1 to TRBJ1-1; D unclear. The CDR3 runs 13 residues. Trimming stripped 4 bases from V and 7 bases from J, with 16 bases between. Looked up from germline, CDR1 is SQVTM and CDR2 is ANQGSEA.

This clone has only a few counts. V and J are TRBV14 and TRBJ1-6; possible D gene TRBD1, 5 bases. V was clipped by 4 bases and J by 7 bases, with 17 bases between them. The V gene's germline CDR1 is SGHDN and CDR2 FVKESK. CDR3 length: 16 amino acids. Written as DNA, the CDR3 is TGTGCCAGCAGCCCTTTCGGGGCAGGGCCCAATTCACCCCTCCACTTT. It encodes CASSPFGAGPNSPLHF.

This clone was seen a handful of times. The gene calls are TRBV11-2 and TRBJ1-3; D remains ambiguous. The CDR3 totals 13 residues. V gave up 8 bases and J gave up 0 bases, with 8 bases separating them. Germline values: CDR1 SGHAT, CDR2 FQNNGV. This CDR3 reads CASDDPSGNTIYF. In DNA, the CDR3 is TGTGCCAGCGATGACCCCTCTGGAAACACCATATATTTT.

This clone was picked up one time. The chain uses TRBV15 and TRBJ2-4; 7 bases map to TRBD2. Trimming cost V 7 bases and J 8 bases; bases outside gene matches: 17. CDR1 is LNHNV and CDR2 is YYDKDF in the germline V gene (reference sequence). The CDR3 spans 16 residues. The CDR3 sequence: CATTHTDKGLTDIQYF. CDR3 sequence (DNA): TGTGCCACCACGCATACCGATAAGGGACTAACCGACATTCAGTACTTC.

The chain combines TRBV27 with TRBJ2-4; maybe TRBD1 (6 bases). The CDR3 totals 15 residues. CDR1 is MNHEY, CDR2 SMNVEV, per germline (reference sequence). Between the trimmed V and J ends, which lost 3 bases and 2 bases, there was a span of 11 bases. CDR3 nucleotides: TGTGCCAGCAGTTTGTCCCAGGGGCCCAAAAACATTCAGTACTTC. Encoded protein: CASSLSQGPKNIQYF.

There are a few counts of this clone. The CDR3 region is CASSPAAGQYTGELFF. For the CDR3, the DNA is TGTGCCAGCAGCCCAGCCGCGGGACAGTACACCGGGGAGCTGTTTTTT. The chain has TRBV11-2 and TRBJ2-2; D might be TRBD1 (7 bases). CDR3 length: 16 amino acids. V was pared by 5 bases and J by 3 bases, with 16 bases between. Germline assignment: CDR1 SGHAT and CDR2 FQNNGV.

The CDR3 loop reads CASSSQGNTEAFF. The CDR3 region has the DNA TGTGCCAGCAGCTCACAGGGGAACACTGAAGCTTTCTTT. This chain uses TRBV5-6 with TRBJ1-1; tentative D call: TRBD1 (6 bases). Germline V CDR1 and CDR2: SGHDT, YYEEEE. CDR3 length: 13 residues. Deletions cut 3 bases from V and 1 base from J, with 7 bases between.

This chain connects TRBV4-1 to TRBJ2-5, with 9 nucleotides matching TRBD2. CDR1 and CDR2 (germline): MGHRA, YSYEKL. Unmatched junction bases numbered 8, after V lost 2 bases and J lost 4 bases. This CDR3 has 16 residues. CDR3 bases: TGCGCCAGCAGCCAAACCCTAGCGGGGCCACTAGAGACCCAGTACTTC. This gives the protein CASSQTLAGPLETQYF.

This clone has only one observation. This rearrangement joins TRBV6-6 to TRBJ2-7, with a weak D call TRBD1 (5 bases). Germline lookup yields CDR1 MNHNY and CDR2 SVGAGI (reference sequence). Trimming cost V 5 bases and J 7 bases, with 9 bases left between them. The CDR3 contains 11 residues. In DNA form, the CDR3 reads TGTGCCAGCAGTCAAGGGGTTGAGCAGTACTTC. Translating it yields CASSQGVEQYF.

This clone has only a few counts. The genes are TRBV27 and TRBJ2-7, with 7 bases identical to TRBD1. Germline trimming cut 4 bases from V and 1 base from J; bases unmatched to any gene: 1. CDR1 and CDR2 from the germline V gene are MNHEY and SMNVEV (reference sequence). The CDR3 is 13 residues long. The DNA of the CDR3 is TGTGCCAGCAGTTCGGGACAGTCCTACGAGCAGTACTTC. Its translation is CASSSGQSYEQYF.

For this clone: Mismatch with germline at one junction end may stem from a read error. The chain employs TRBV7-9 and TRBJ2-1; D tentatively fits TRBD1 or TRBD2 (5 bases each). The CDR3 totals 14 residues. Germline V gene lookup returns CDR1 SEHNR and CDR2 FQNEAQ (reference sequence). Written as DNA, the CDR3 is TGTGCCAGCAGCTTAGCGTCTCCAAGGGGAGAAAAGGTCTTC. Its translation: CASSLASPRGEKVF.

This rearrangement joins TRBV13 to TRBJ1-1; TRBD1 matches at 7 bases. CDR1 is PRHDT, CDR2 FYEKMQ, per germline (reference sequence). This CDR3 has 14 amino acids. With V trimmed by 5 bases and J by 2 bases, 5 bases remained unmatched. CDR3 region: CASSPRGGNTEAFF. The CDR3 coding sequence is TGTGCCAGCAGCCCCCGAGGGGGCAACACTGAAGCTTTCTTT.

The chain uses TRBV15 and TRBJ1-2, with TRBD1 matching over 8 bases. The V segment lost 3 bases and the J segment 4 bases; nucleotides outside the gene matches: 4. This CDR3 has 14 residues. Germline lookup yields CDR1 LNHNV and CDR2 YYDKDF (reference sequence). The CDR3 DNA is TGTGCCACCAGCAGCCTAACAGGGGGCTATGGCTACACCTTC. Translation: CATSSLTGGYGYTF.

The chain links TRBV13 to TRBJ2-3, with D uncertain. Trimming shortened V by 5 bases and J by 3 bases, and 15 bases separated the two germline ends. Germline CDR1 is PRHDT and CDR2 is FYEKMQ (reference sequence). The CDR3 has 15 residues. CDR3 sequence: CASSQGFRVTDTQYF. In DNA, the CDR3 is TGTGCCAGCAGCCAAGGTTTTCGGGTGACAGATACGCAGTATTTT.

The chain uses TRBV29-1 and TRBJ2-5; no clear D. Germline CDR1 SQVTM, CDR2 ANQGSEA. The CDR3 has 15 amino acids. Deletions cut 6 bases from V and 2 bases from J, with 19 bases between. The chain's CDR3 is CSVSVGYLTQETQYF. In nucleotides, the CDR3 is TGCAGCGTCTCCGTGGGGTACTTGACACAAGAGACCCAGTACTTC.

The chain employs TRBV7-9 and TRBJ2-5; 11 bases are shared with TRBD2. V lost 6 bases to trimming and J lost 1 base; unmatched junction nucleotides: 4. The CDR3 spans 15 residues. CDR1 and CDR2 (germline): SEHNR, FQNEAQ (reference sequence). The CDR3 spells CASSGGTSGQETQYF. The CDR3, as DNA: TGTGCCAGCAGTGGCGGGACTAGCGGCCAAGAGACCCAGTACTTC.

J is TRBJ1-2 and V is TRBV27; no definite D call. The V and J ends lost 0 bases and 7 bases respectively, with 12 bases between them. The CDR3 length is 14 residues. Germline loops: CDR1 MNHEY, CDR2 SMNVEV (reference sequence). The CDR3 sequence: CASSLSAGSPGYTF. The CDR3 coding sequence is TGTGCCAGCAGTTTATCGGCGGGCTCACCTGGCTACACCTTC.

The chain is built from TRBV29-1 and TRBJ1-2, with 7 bases matching TRBD1. The V gene end was trimmed by 4 bases and the J gene end by 1 base; junction bases not matched to a gene: 3. The CDR3 has 13 residues. Germline V gene lookup returns CDR1 SQVTM and CDR2 ANQGSEA. The CDR3: CSVAGTVNYGYTF. As DNA, the CDR3 is TGCAGCGTTGCCGGGACAGTTAACTATGGCTACACCTTC.

J is TRBJ1-5 and V is TRBV4-1; D is uncertain. The CDR3 has 15 amino acids. Germline V gene sequence: CDR1 MGHRA, CDR2 YSYEKL. Between the trimmed V and J ends, which lost 4 bases and 3 bases, there was a span of 13 bases. CDR3 bases: TGCGCCAGCAGCCTAGACCGGGCCCCCAATCAGCCCCAGCATTTT. Protein product: CASSLDRAPNQPQHF.

V is TRBV7-8 and J is TRBJ1-1; TRBD1 matches at 7 bases. V trimming: 5 bases; J trimming: 5 bases; junction bases outside the gene matches: 2. The CDR3 runs to 12 residues. Per germline, CDR1 SGHVS and CDR2 FQNEAQ. DNA for the CDR3: TGTGCCAGCAGCGAGACAGGGACTGAAGCTTTCTTT. Translated, it gives CASSETGTEAFF.

This clone showed up just a few times. Here the CDR3 DNA reads TGTGCCAGCAGCTTGGAAGTGGACACCGGGGAGCTGTTTTTT. The encoded protein is CASSLEVDTGELFF. The gene calls are TRBV5-6 and TRBJ2-2; D unresolved. V lost 0 bases and J 3 bases, leaving 6 bases between the germline ends. The CDR3 runs to 14 residues. CDR1 is SGHDT, CDR2 YYEEEE, per germline.

V and J are TRBV27 and TRBJ2-3, with 12 bases fitting TRBD2. The CDR3 totals 16 residues. The germline V gene encodes CDR1 MNHEY and CDR2 SMNVEV (reference sequence). Losses at the gene ends were 5 bases for V and 6 bases for J; bases not matched to a gene: 9. The CDR3 DNA sequence: TGTGCCAGCAGTCGCATCCTAGCGGGGGGGCCGGATACGCAGTATTTT. Encoded protein: CASSRILAGGPDTQYF.

The chain combines TRBV27 with TRBJ1-6; D uncertain. The CDR3 covers 13 residues. Germline values: CDR1 MNHEY, CDR2 SMNVEV (reference sequence). Deletions cut 5 bases from V and 11 bases from J, with 13 bases between. CDR3 DNA sequence: TGTGCCAGCAGTCCCGTCGGCGGGGCACCCCTCCACTTT. Amino acids: CASSPVGGAPLHF.